This T cell receptor beta chain originates from a study of blood T cell repertoires in COVID-19 (TCRdb year 2020). About the investigation overall: The collaborator samples originated in the United States, Italy and Spain and spanned the acute and convalescent phases of COVID-19. Deeply sampled blood TCRbeta repertoires from subjects exposed to, actively infected with, or recovered from COVID-19 were included in the dataset. A freely available public database, intended as a resource for researchers studying the immune response to SARS-CoV-2, is where the repertoires were released. Where available, HLA class I and class II types were taken from metadata supplied by the sample provider and were not determined by assay-based typing. Samples were obtained from the ongoing ImmuneRACE study (first 160 participants) and from 1,000 to 1,500 subjects provided by 6 global collaborators. The material from the prospective study consisted of cDNA or gDNA derived from T cells, B-cell-depleted T cells, or PBMCs. The sample metadata nearly always contained a de-identified subject ID, COVID-19 status, age in years and sex.

As to this clone: Its antigen target is currently unknown. Per-nucleotide qualities are absent, and no much larger clonotype sits a single base away.

Each collaborating institution followed its own protocols to collect whole blood in K2EDTA tubes. Collaborator samples were shipped for TCRbeta analysis as frozen whole blood, isolated PBMCs, or DNA extracted from either sample type. Study-level results and caveats: How much clinical and demographic metadata was included differed by source and by participant, and the metadata was provided uncurated.

V drops 8 bases and J drops 5 bases, leaving 20 bases in between. From its cysteine to its phenylalanine, the CDR3 spans 15 amino acids. The sequence is cut down to CDR3 DNA, 45 bases in frame from base 1. Reading the germline V gene gives CDR1 SGHTA and CDR2 FQGTGA. The immunoSEQ Assay, a bias-controlled multiplex PCR, was used to amplify TCRbeta CDR3 regions from genomic DNA. The original pipeline was this. The number of nucleated cells in each sample was estimated by amplification of reference gene primers within the assay. Sequence reads were collapsed and filtered to measure the absolute abundance of every unique TCRbeta CDR3 rearrangement. For each sample, productive Simpson clonality was calculated as the square root of Simpson's diversity index over productive rearrangements. TCRdb limited this immuneACCESS table to in-frame rearrangements with V and J called. A share of clones is missing; checked studies link under half to unresolved V genes, and the rest is unexplained. For V, J and clone size, that table is used; D and trimming come from the DNA. This sample comprises around 220,000 clones, just over 85% of them detected only once. Roughly 1.5% of the sample lies in the top ten.

Sequencing was carried out using peripheral blood. The receptor was isolated from a man aged 18 to 29 with active or convalescent COVID-19. Here the chain combines TRBV7-3 and TRBJ2-3, and TRBD1 may be the D gene, going by 8 matching bases. The CDR3 region: CASGAQGGRGDTQYF. The DNA sequence is TGTGCCAGCGGGGCACAGGGGGGGAGAGGAGATACGCAGTATTTT. The full variable domain, completed from the reference TRBV7-3 and TRBJ2-3 proteins outside the CDR3, reads GAGVSQTPSNKVTEKGKYVELRCDPISGHTALYWYRQSLGQGPEFLIYFQGTGAADDSGLPNDRFFAVRPEGSVSTLKIQRTERGDSAVYLCASGAQGGRGDTQYFGPGTRLTVL.